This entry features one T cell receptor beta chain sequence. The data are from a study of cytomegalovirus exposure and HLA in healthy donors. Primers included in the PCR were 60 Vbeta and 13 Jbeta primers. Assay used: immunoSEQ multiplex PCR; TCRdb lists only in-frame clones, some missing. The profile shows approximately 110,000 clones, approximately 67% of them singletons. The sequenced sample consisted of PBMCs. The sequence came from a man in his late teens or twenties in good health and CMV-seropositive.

Here the CDR3 DNA reads TGCGCCAGCAGCTCATTAGTGGGACAGGGAACCACAGATACGCAGTATTTT. It encodes CASSSLVGQGTTDTQYF. The V gene is TRBV5-1, the J gene TRBJ2-3; 9 nucleotides match TRBD1. Germline trimming cut 3 bases from V and 2 bases from J; bases unmatched to any gene: 10. This CDR3 contains 17 residues. Per germline, CDR1 SGHRS and CDR2 YFSETQ.